This passage covers 20 T cell receptor beta chains from one sample sequenced in a study of response to subunit inactivated influenza vaccine. TCRdb redid the calling of the RT-PCR reads with MiXCR, one entry per CDR3 protein. The data contain hundreds of thousands of distinct CDR3 sequences, roughly 14% of them singletons. Specimen: PBMCs from blood, collected 11 to 12 days after vaccination. All receptors derive from a man aged 50 to 60 who received an inactivated influenza vaccine.

This clonotype was seen a handful of times. The CDR3 loop reads CSVASGSYNEQFF. The CDR3 DNA reads TGCAGCGTTGCCAGCGGGAGTTACAATGAGCAGTTCTTC. The chain uses TRBV29-1 and TRBJ2-1; 8 bases are a match to TRBD2. This CDR3 region has 13 residues. Trimming removed 4 bases from V and 4 bases from J; junction bases left unmatched: 3. CDR1 and CDR2 from the germline V gene are SQVTM and ANQGSEA.

The V gene is TRBV24-1, the J gene TRBJ1-1; 9 bases fit TRBD1. CDR1 KGHDR and CDR2 SFDVKD come from the germline V gene. CDR3 length equals 15 residues. The V and J ends lost 3 bases and 7 bases, in that order; junction bases with no gene match: 8. The CDR3 is CATSDPHTGGGEAFF. The CDR3 DNA reads as TGTGCCACCAGTGATCCCCACACAGGGGGCGGTGAAGCTTTCTTT.

The V call is TRBV4-1, the J call TRBJ1-1, with TRBD1 matching 7 bases. Per the germline V gene, CDR1 is MGHRA and CDR2 is YSYEKL. The V and J ends lost 3 bases and 1 base, in that order; junction bases with no gene match: 8. The CDR3 extends over 16 amino acids. The chain's CDR3 is CASSHSDRAENTEAFF. Written as DNA, the CDR3 is TGCGCCAGCAGCCATTCCGACAGGGCGGAGAACACTGAAGCTTTCTTT.

The chain uses TRBV5-1 and TRBJ1-4; D is unresolved. Per germline, CDR1 SGHRS and CDR2 YFSETQ. The V end lost 0 bases, the J end lost 7 bases, and 13 bases lay between the germline ends. This CDR3 spans 15 amino acids. CDR3 bases: TGCGCCAGCAGCTTGGGGGCGCGGAAAGCTGAAAAACTGTTTTTT. Its protein is CASSLGARKAEKLFF. The entire variable domain, with the rest obtained from reference TRBV5-1 and TRBJ1-4, is as follows: KAGVTQTPRYLIKTRGQQVTLSCSPISGHRSVSWYQQTPGQGLQFLFEYFSETQRNKGNFPGRFSGRQFSNSRSEMNVSTLELGDSALYLCASSLGARKAEKLFFGSGTQLSVL.

This clonotype was counted at least ten times. The chain links TRBV25-1 to TRBJ2-2; no clear D. The CDR3 is 14 amino acids. Germline-derived CDR1 and CDR2 are MGHDK and SYGVNS. V lost 7 bases and J 4 bases, leaving 13 bases between the germline ends. CDR3 protein: CASKTDRSTGELFF. The CDR3 region has the DNA TGTGCCAGCAAAACAGATCGGAGCACCGGGGAGCTGTTTTTT.

The sample holds a few counts of this clonotype. The V call is TRBV10-2, the J call TRBJ2-2, with D perhaps matching TRBD1 (5 bases). CDR1 WSHSY and CDR2 SAAADI come from the germline V gene. V gave up 5 bases and J gave up 0 bases, with 10 bases separating them. CDR3 length: 15 amino acids. CDR3 sequence: CASSTSRANTGELFF. CDR3 in DNA: TGCGCCAGCAGTACCTCCAGGGCGAACACCGGGGAGCTGTTTTTT.

This clonotype showed up many times. The V call is TRBV7-9, the J call TRBJ1-2; 9 bases are a match to TRBD1. J lost 6 bases, V lost 4 bases, and 12 bases had no gene match. CDR3 size: 16 residues. Germline CDR1 SEHNR, CDR2 FQNEAQ (reference sequence). CDR3 nucleotides: TGTGCCAGCAGCTACCCGGGACAGGGAATTTCTGATGGCTACACCTTC. Translating gives CASSYPGQGISDGYTF.

The chain employs TRBV12-3 or TRBV12-4 and TRBJ2-7; TRBD2 agrees at 8 bases. The CDR3 contains 15 residues. Germline trimming cut 5 bases from V and 7 bases from J; bases unmatched to any gene: 13. CDR3 region: CASSPSGRQSREQYF. CDR3 DNA: TGTGCCAGCAGTCCAAGCGGGAGACAGTCTCGGGAGCAGTACTTC.

This clonotype was observed at least ten times. The chain is built from TRBV12-3 or TRBV12-4 and TRBJ1-2; 7 bases line up with TRBD1. V shed 6 bases and J 2 bases; nucleotides not matched to a gene: 6. The CDR3 consists of 14 residues. This CDR3 reads CASSTGTANYGYTF. CDR3 nucleotides: TGTGCCAGCAGCACTGGGACAGCCAACTATGGCTACACCTTC.

In this sample, this clonotype turned up a few times. This rearrangement joins TRBV15 to TRBJ2-7; 7 bases agree with TRBD1. CDR1 LNHNV and CDR2 YYDKDF come from the germline V gene (reference sequence). V lost 0 bases and J lost 3; bases outside the gene matches: 14. The CDR3 runs to 18 residues. The CDR3 is CATSRDFPGIGTDYEQYF. CDR3 bases: TGTGCCACCAGCAGAGATTTCCCAGGGATAGGGACAGACTACGAGCAGTACTTC.

In this sample, this clonotype turned up many times. J is TRBJ2-7 and V is TRBV3-1; D ambiguous. Germline V CDR1 and CDR2: LGHDT, YNNKEL (reference sequence). This CDR3 region has 11 residues. The V end was cut by 2 bases, the J end by 1 base, with 0 bases between. CDR3: CASSQSYEQYF. DNA of the CDR3: TGTGCCAGCAGCCAATCCTACGAGCAGTACTTC.

This clonotype was seen a handful of times. The rearrangement uses TRBV11-2 and TRBJ1-1; 9 nucleotides line up with TRBD1. Germline lookup yields CDR1 SGHAT and CDR2 FQNNGV. V lost 6 bases and J lost 6; bases outside the gene matches: 2. The CDR3 spans 12 residues. For the CDR3, the DNA is TGTGCCAGCAGTACAGGGGGCCCTGAAGCTTTCTTT. Translation: CASSTGGPEAFF.

V is TRBV29-1 and J is TRBJ1-1; D is undetermined. Between the trimmed V and J ends, which lost 7 bases and 3 bases, there was a span of 12 bases. This CDR3 has 12 residues. Germline V gives CDR1 SQVTM, CDR2 ANQGSEA. Here the CDR3 reads CSAARSDTEAFF. DNA of the CDR3: TGCAGCGCCGCAAGATCGGACACTGAAGCTTTCTTT.

V is TRBV4-1 and J is TRBJ1-1; the D is unclear. Trimming stripped 1 base from V and 0 bases from J, with 9 bases between. Germline V gene lookup returns CDR1 MGHRA and CDR2 YSYEKL. The CDR3 runs to 15 residues. The chain's CDR3 is CASSQVTNLNTEAFF. CDR3 bases: TGCGCCAGCAGCCAAGTAACAAACTTGAACACTGAAGCTTTCTTT.

The V gene is TRBV30, the J gene TRBJ2-1; 8 positions agree with TRBD1. The CDR3 has 17 amino acids. Germline V lookup: CDR1 GTSNPN, CDR2 SVGIG (reference sequence). V shed 7 bases and J 4 bases; nucleotides not matched to a gene: 18. The CDR3 coding sequence is TGTGCCTTTGGAGGGGGACAGGATGAGAAGGTTTACAATGAGCAGTTCTTC. The encoded protein is CAFGGGQDEKVYNEQFF. Complete variable domain (other parts from reference TRBV30 and TRBJ2-1): SQTIHQWPATLVQPVGSPLSLECTVEGTSNPNLYWYRQAAGRGLQLLFYSVGIGQISSEVPQNLSASRPQDRQFILSSKKLLLSDSGFYLCAFGGGQDEKVYNEQFFGPGTRLTVL.

The chain links TRBV5-1 to TRBJ2-1; 7 nucleotides align to TRBD2. Trimming at V came to 6 bases and at J to 2 bases, leaving 8 bases not matched to a gene. The germline gives CDR1 SGHRS, CDR2 YFSETQ. This CDR3 region has 15 residues. CDR3 nucleotides: TGCGCCAGCAAGGGGCAGGGAGGGGCCTACAATGAGCAGTTCTTC. As protein: CASKGQGGAYNEQFF.

This clonotype has just a few counts. The rearrangement links TRBV12-3 or TRBV12-4 to TRBJ2-2, with D perhaps TRBD1 (5 bases). The V gene lost 6 bases and the J gene lost 4 bases, with 12 bases spanning the gap. CDR3 length equals 14 residues. The DNA of the CDR3 is TGTGCCAGCAGACCAGGGTACGGCACCGGGGAGCTGTTTTTT. It codes for CASRPGYGTGELFF.

The genes are TRBV6-5 and TRBJ1-6; 9 nucleotides agree with TRBD1. Germline V gene lookup returns CDR1 MNHEY and CDR2 SVGAGI. This CDR3 contains 15 residues. Trimming removed 2 bases from V and 10 bases from J; junction bases left unmatched: 6. Written as DNA, the CDR3 is TGTGCCAGCAGTTACGGGACAGGGTTTCGGTCACCCCTCCACTTT. Protein product: CASSYGTGFRSPLHF.

The CDR3 spells CASSPGQLNTGELFF. The CDR3, as DNA: TGTGCCAGCAGCCCCGGACAGCTTAACACCGGGGAGCTGTTTTTT. The chain employs TRBV7-2 and TRBJ2-2; D may be TRBD1 (6 bases). The CDR3 is made up of 15 amino acids. Trimming left V 5 bases short and J 2 bases short, with 12 bases between. Germline loops: CDR1 SGHTA, CDR2 FQGNSA. Filled out from reference TRBV7-2 and TRBJ2-2, the complete variable domain reads GAGVSQSPSNKVTEKGKDVELRCDPISGHTALYWYRQSLGQGLEFLIYFQGNSAPDKSGLPSDRFSAERTGGSVSTLTIQRTQQEDSAVYLCASSPGQLNTGELFFGEGSRLTVL.

The rearrangement uses TRBV6-1 and TRBJ2-7; 7 bases line up with TRBD1. The length of the CDR3 is 15 residues. Germline CDR1 is MNHNS and CDR2 is SASEGT. Losses at the gene ends were 5 bases for V and 6 bases for J; bases not matched to a gene: 13. The CDR3 protein is CASSRNRGPTTEQYF. The CDR3 DNA is TGTGCCAGCAGTAGAAACAGGGGTCCTACGACCGAGCAGTACTTC.